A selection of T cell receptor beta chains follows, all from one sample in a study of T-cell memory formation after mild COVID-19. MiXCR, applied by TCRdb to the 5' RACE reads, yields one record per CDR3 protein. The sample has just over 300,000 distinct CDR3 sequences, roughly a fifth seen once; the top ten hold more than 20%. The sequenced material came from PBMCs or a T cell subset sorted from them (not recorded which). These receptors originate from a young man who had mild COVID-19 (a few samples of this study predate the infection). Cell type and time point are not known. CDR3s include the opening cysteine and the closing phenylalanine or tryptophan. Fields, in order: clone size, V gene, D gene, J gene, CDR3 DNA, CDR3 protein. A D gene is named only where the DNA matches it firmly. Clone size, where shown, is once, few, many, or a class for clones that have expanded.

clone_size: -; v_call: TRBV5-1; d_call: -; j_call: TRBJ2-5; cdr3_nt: TGCGCCAGCAGCTTGGCCATAGGAGGGGGCTCGTACCAAGAGACCCAGTACTTC; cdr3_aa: CASSLAIGGGSYQETQYF
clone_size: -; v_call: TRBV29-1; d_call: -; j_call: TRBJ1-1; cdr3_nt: TGCAGCGTTGAGATGGGGGGTGGGACTGAAGCTTTCTTT; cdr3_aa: CSVEMGGGTEAFF
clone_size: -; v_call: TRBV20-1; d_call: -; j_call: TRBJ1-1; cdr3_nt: TGCAGTGCCGACGAGGGGGGGCCCACTGAAGCTTTCTTT; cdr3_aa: CSADEGGPTEAFF
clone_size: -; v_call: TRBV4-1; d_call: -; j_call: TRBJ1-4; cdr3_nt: TGCGCCAGCAGCCAAGCTTACGGGGAGCTTGAAAAACTGTTTTTT; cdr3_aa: CASSQAYGELEKLFF
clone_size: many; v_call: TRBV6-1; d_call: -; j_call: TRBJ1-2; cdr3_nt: TGTGCCAGCAGTGAAGGCGCGGGGAGCGGCGGCTACACCTTC; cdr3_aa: CASSEGAGSGGYTF
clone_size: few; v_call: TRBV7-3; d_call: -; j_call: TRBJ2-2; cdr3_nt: TGTGCCAGCAGCTTAGGCGGGCTGAACACCGGGGAGCTGTTTTTT; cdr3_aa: CASSLGGLNTGELFF
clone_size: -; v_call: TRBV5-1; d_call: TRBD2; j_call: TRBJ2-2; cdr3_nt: TGCGCCAGCAGCTTGCCAACCGAGCCTAGCGGGAACACCGGGGAGCTGTTTTTT; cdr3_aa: CASSLPTEPSGNTGELFF
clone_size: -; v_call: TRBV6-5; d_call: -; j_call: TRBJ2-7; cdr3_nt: TGTGCCAGCACGCCGTTGGACAGAGGGGACGAGCAGTACTTC; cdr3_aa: CASTPLDRGDEQYF
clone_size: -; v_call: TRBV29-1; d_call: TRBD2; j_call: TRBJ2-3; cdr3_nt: TGCAGCGTTGGATATTGGCGGGGGAGCACAGATACGCAGTATTTT; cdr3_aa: CSVGYWRGSTDTQYF
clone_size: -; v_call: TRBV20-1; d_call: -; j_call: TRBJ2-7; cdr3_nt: TGCAGTGCTAGAGATCTGGGGAAGAACTCCTACGAGCAGTACTTC; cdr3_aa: CSARDLGKNSYEQYF
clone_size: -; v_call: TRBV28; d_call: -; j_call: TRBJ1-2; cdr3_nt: TGTGCCAGTAGCGGGGGGCACTATGGCTACACCTTC; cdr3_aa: CASSGGHYGYTF
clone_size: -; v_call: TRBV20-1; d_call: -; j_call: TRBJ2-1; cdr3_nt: TGCAGTGCTACTACCCGGGGTGGCACGTACAATGAGCAGTTCTTC; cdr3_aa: CSATTRGGTYNEQFF
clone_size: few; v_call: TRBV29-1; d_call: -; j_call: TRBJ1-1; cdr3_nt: TGCAGCGTTTTTATGGGGACAAACACTGAAGCTTTCTTT; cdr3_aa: CSVFMGTNTEAFF
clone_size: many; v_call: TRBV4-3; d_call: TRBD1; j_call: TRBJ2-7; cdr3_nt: TGCGCCAGCAGCCAAGCTCCAGGGGGCTTGGAGCAGTACTTC; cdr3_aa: CASSQAPGGLEQYF
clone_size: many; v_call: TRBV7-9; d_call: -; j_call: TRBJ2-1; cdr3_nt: TGTGCCAGCACCGAATTACTAGTTAATGAGCAGTTCTTC; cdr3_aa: CASTELLVNEQFF
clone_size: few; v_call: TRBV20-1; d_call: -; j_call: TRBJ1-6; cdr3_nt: TGCAGTGCTAGTCCGAAGCAGGGAAATTCACCCCTCCACTTT; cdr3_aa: CSASPKQGNSPLHF
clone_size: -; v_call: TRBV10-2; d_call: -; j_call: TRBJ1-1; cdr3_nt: TGCGCCAGCAGTGAGCAGGGAGGGGCTTTCTTT; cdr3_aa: CASSEQGGAFF
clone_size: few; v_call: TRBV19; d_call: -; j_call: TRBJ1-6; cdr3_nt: TGTGCCAGTAGTATAGATCCGGACCCGGGGGCACCCCTCCACTTT; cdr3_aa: CASSIDPDPGAPLHF
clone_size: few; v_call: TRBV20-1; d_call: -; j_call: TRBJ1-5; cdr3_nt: TGCAGTGCATCTGACAGAAATCAGCCCCAGCATTTT; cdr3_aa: CSASDRNQPQHF
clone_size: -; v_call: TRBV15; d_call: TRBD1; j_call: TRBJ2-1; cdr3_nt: TGTGCCACCAGCAGCCACTGGGACAGGGGCTACAATGAGCAGTTCTTC; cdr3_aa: CATSSHWDRGYNEQFF
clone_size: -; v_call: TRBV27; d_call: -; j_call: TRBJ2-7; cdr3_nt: TGTGCCAGCAGTTTAACGACAGCGCTCTCCTACGAGCAGTACTTC; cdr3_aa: CASSLTTALSYEQYF
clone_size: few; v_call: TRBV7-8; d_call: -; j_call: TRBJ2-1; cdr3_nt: TGTGCCAGCACCACTAGCCGGGGCTCCTACAATGAGCAGTTCTTC; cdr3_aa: CASTTSRGSYNEQFF
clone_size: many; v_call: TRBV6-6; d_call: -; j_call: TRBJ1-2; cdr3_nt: TGTGCCAGCAGTTACCTGGACGGAGCTAACTATGGCTACACCTTC; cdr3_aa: CASSYLDGANYGYTF
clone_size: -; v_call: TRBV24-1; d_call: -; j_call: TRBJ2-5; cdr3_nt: TGTGCCACCAGTGTAGGGAACGCGGAGACCCAGTACTTC; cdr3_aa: CATSVGNAETQYF
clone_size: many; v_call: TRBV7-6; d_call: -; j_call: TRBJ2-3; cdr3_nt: TGTGCCAGCACCATCGGGCCAACTAACGCTGATACGCAGTATTTT; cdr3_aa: CASTIGPTNADTQYF
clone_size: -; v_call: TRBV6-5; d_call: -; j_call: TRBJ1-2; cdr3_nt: TGTGCCAGCAGTTACTCAGGGGGACTGATCTATGGCTACACCTTC; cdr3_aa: CASSYSGGLIYGYTF
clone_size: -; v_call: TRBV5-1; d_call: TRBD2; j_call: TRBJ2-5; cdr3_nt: TGCGCCAGCAGCTTGTACCTAGCGGGGCCCCAAGAGACCCAGTACTTC; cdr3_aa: CASSLYLAGPQETQYF